Sequencing of this T cell receptor beta chain was carried out in a study of tumor-infiltrating lymphocytes in primary liver carcinoma (dated by TCRdb to about 2017). Study-level background: Between late 2015 and 2016, 4 or 5 patients in China with histopathologically diagnosed primary liver carcinoma had surgical resection. For each liver tumor, the study sampled five regions along with adjacent normal tissue and blood, and applied TCRbeta repertoire sequencing, expression microarrays and whole-exome sequencing. The five patients had tumors staged T1-T3 N0M0, with maximum diameters ranging from roughly 4.2 to 11 cm. Each sample produced about 3.5 to 7.13 million productive TCRbeta reads, and read depth showed no significant difference between tissue types. Of the five patients (three men and two women, aged 30 to 69 years), four had hepatocellular carcinoma and one had combined HCC and intrahepatic cholangiocarcinoma. Repertoires from technical replicates were highly reproducible, with mean shared-clone rates roughly 0.89 and correlation coefficients above 0.95. A total of 35 or so specimens from 5 patients went through TCRbeta repertoire sequencing, namely 25 tumor regions, 5 adjacent noncancerous liver tissues and 5 peripheral blood samples. What the study reported, not specific to this receptor: Compared with blood, tumors had a significantly larger share of the repertoire taken up by the top 250 clones (p = 0.039). Only the TCR beta chain was sequenced, so true repertoire diversity is likely underestimated because unpaired alpha chains were not captured. Repertoire overlap was found to be higher between tumor regions (mean approximately 35%) than between tumor-adjacent (approximately 17%) or tumor-blood (around 14%) pairs, consistent with antigen-driven expansion. Bulk unsorted samples precluded comparing CD4+ and CD8+ T cell repertoires. Only 4 to 6 patients were included in the study, and the authors note that the findings should be validated in a larger study.

The CDR3 runs 15 amino acids, cysteine and phenylalanine included. This entry keeps only the CDR3 DNA: 45 bases, framed from base 1. At the junction V is shortened by 4 bases and J by 3 bases; bases outside the gene matches: 8. In the germline V gene (reference sequence), CDR1 corresponds to SGHKS and CDR2 to YYEKEE. A constant-region primer and ProtoScript II reverse transcriptase were used to reverse-transcribe TCRbeta-specific cDNA from about 530 ng total RNA. The TCRbeta libraries were prepared through three rounds of nested multiplex PCR following a slightly modified ARM-PCR procedure. Multiplex TRBV1-TRBV30 forward primers and a Cbeta reverse primer were used in the first two PCR rounds, each of which was run for approximately 9 cycles. Sample barcodes and Illumina adapters were added in a final 25-cycle PCR using Deep VentR polymerase. Before sequencing, amplicons of 200-500 bp were gel-purified using a QIAquick gel extraction kit. An Illumina HiSeq 2500 was used to sequence the TCRbeta amplicons, generating 250-bp paired-end reads. The paper's processing steps were these. Quality trimming of reads was performed with Trimmomatic v0.33, and paired reads were merged with FLASH v1.2.11 so that full CDR3 sequences could be recovered. MiGEC v1.2.1b assigned V, D and J germline segments to the rearranged TCRbeta sequences. Clonotype statistics and Shannon-Wiener diversity indices were calculated with VDJtools v1.0.0. Except for diversity analysis, only each sample's 250 most abundant clonotypes were used in subsequent analyses to reduce sampling bias. TCRdb trimmed public reads at Q25 via fastp, called clones via MiXCR and kept in-frame beta chains. Rows matching on CDR3 protein sequence are summarized as one entry with the most common DNA and genes. TCRdb, not the authors, supplied the V and J calls. Present in this sample are fewer than 350,000 distinct CDR3 sequences, less than 75% of which were seen just once. Approximately 9% of the sample is held by the ten biggest clonotypes.

Blood RNA was extracted from unsorted whole blood using TRIzol reagent, and germline DNA was obtained with the DNeasy Blood & Tissue kit. At the time of sampling, the patients were treatment-naive and had chronic HBV infection. About 4 milliliters of peripheral blood were collected into K2EDTA tubes before surgery. Comments on this clonotype: Its antigen specificity is not known. No base qualities exist here, and no much larger clone lies one base off it.

The chain uses TRBV5-5 and TRBJ2-7; the junction holds 9 bases that match TRBD2. What was sequenced was peripheral blood. The source is a man aged 40-49 years with primary liver carcinoma and hepatitis B virus infection. This receptor carries the CDR3 CASSPRLAGIYEQYF. The DNA sequence follows: TGTGCCAGCAGCCCCCGGCTAGCGGGAATCTACGAGCAGTACTTC.